These T cell receptor beta chains were read from a single sample in a study of cytomegalovirus exposure and HLA in healthy donors. Assay: immunoSEQ multiplex PCR; the TCRdb copy retains only in-frame clones and omits some. The profile shows 150,000 to 200,000 clones, less than 90% of them singletons. Sequences were obtained from PBMCs. These receptors all come from a boy between 5 and 17 years old in good health and CMV-seronegative. Both conserved end residues are trimmed from each CDR3. The order of the fields is J gene, V gene, CDR3 protein.

TRBJ1-2	TRBV4-3	ASSQATPGTGGSGYT
TRBJ2-1	TRBV10-3	AIRDPGFLAGVSYNEQF
TRBJ1-4	TRBV19	ASSIGTGLDEKLF
TRBJ2-1	TRBV21-1	ASSKAPYDEQF
TRBJ2-7	TRBV6-6	ASSPGTTTYEQY
TRBJ1-1	TRBV19	ASSIGQLNTEAF
TRBJ2-7	TRBV27	ASKPQTVYEQY
TRBJ1-4	TRBV27	ASSPGLRALLF
TRBJ2-3	TRBV12-5	ASGERESTDTQY
TRBJ2-7	TRBV5-1	ASRETGNYEQY
TRBJ2-1	TRBV7-9	ASSPTGGDYNEQF
TRBJ2-1	TRBV27	ASSLPGGEQF
TRBJ1-1	TRBV19	ASSHLQGEAF
TRBJ2-2	TRBV2	ASSEQLGTGELF
TRBJ1-1	TRBV6-5	ASSARGLNTEAF
TRBJ1-5	TRBV5-1	ASSLRPQGSNQPQH
TRBJ2-1	TRBV19	ASSIMTSGGGNEQF
TRBJ2-7	TRBV7-8	ASSLVPGQGFDEQY
TRBJ2-6	TRBV7-2	ASSLGSAGANVLT
TRBJ2-1	TRBV29-1	SVDEWGVSTNEQF
TRBJ1-2	TRBV7-2	ASSLGRVNGYT
TRBJ1-5	TRBV2	ASSDGRGLSQPQH
TRBJ2-3	TRBV14	ASSQVRGTFTDTQY
TRBJ2-6	TRBV7-8	ASTQGSGANVLT